This T cell receptor (beta chain) was sequenced in a study of radiotherapy plus CTLA-4 blockade in lung cancer (dated by TCRdb to the late 2010s). Study-wide context: Among the enrolled patients, about 19% had an objective response, and roughly 30% reached disease control.

A note on this clone: Its antigen is not yet known. Base qualities are missing; no much larger clone stands one base away.

Receptors were amplified or captured by the immunoSEQ multiplex PCR assay. The immuneACCESS repertoire file appears here via TCRdb, limited to in-frame rearrangements. These files lack a portion of the clones; in checked studies, under half of the deficit traces to unresolved V genes, and the cause of the others is not known. The sample table holds 70,000 to 95,000 clones, of which under 85% were seen once. About 14% of the sample belongs to the ten largest clones. In this study, focal radiation therapy paired with CTLA-4 blockade (ipilimumab) was tested in patients who had chemo-refractory metastatic non-small-cell lung cancer. From cysteine to phenylalanine, the CDR3 is 14 amino acids long. Only the CDR3 part of the read is kept: 42 bases, read in frame from the first base. V is pared back by 1 base and J by 1 base, with 8 bases lying between the germline termini. According to the germline V gene (reference sequence), CDR1 reads SGHNT and CDR2 reads YYREEE.

Points the paper makes about the study in general: After treatment with radiotherapy and ipilimumab, TCR clones that came from tumors expanded in the peripheral blood. The strongest predictors of response, as reported, were early dynamic changes in blood T cell clones along with a rise in serum interferon-beta after radiation.

This sequence uses TRBV5-4 and TRBJ2-5, with the D gene uncertain. This TCR was sampled from a human donor with non-small cell lung cancer that progressed on radiotherapy plus ipilimumab. Sequences were derived from peripheral blood, sampled from a patient treated with radiotherapy plus ipilimumab. The DNA is as follows: TGTGCCAGCAGCTTGCCAGGCCTCCAAGAGACCCAGTACTTC. This yields the protein CASSLPGLQETQYF.